This T cell receptor (beta chain) originates from a study of response to subunit inactivated influenza vaccine. MiXCR, run by TCRdb on the RT-PCR reads, gives a single entry per CDR3 protein. The data show some 800,000 distinct CDR3 sequences, roughly 20% seen once. Trimming removed 2 bases at V and 1 base at J, with 12 bases between. The germline V gene encodes CDR1 SGHRS and CDR2 YFSETQ. This CDR3 comprises 15 residues. About this clonotype itself: Antigen unknown.

General study points: Only a handful of new T cells, the authors suggested, are recruited with each seasonal influenza vaccination.

This chain links TRBV5-1 with TRBJ1-1; D ambiguous. This specimen was PBMCs from blood, taken 5 to 6 days after vaccination. The origin of this receptor is a man aged 50 to 60 who received an inactivated influenza vaccine. The DNA for the CDR3 is TGCGCCAGCAGCTTAACCGGGGTGTCGAACACTGAAGCTTTCTTT. Protein: CASSLTGVSNTEAFF.